By frequency, the clone carrying this T cell receptor (beta chain) is medium-sized. Its cognate antigen is unknown. This sample stems from a study of CXCR3-negative and CXCR3-positive naive CD8 T cells. Study-level results: CXCR3-positive naive cells had TRB CDR3s that were more hydrophobic than CXCR3-negative naive cells had.

Via 5' RACE with UMI labels, TRB cDNA libraries were prepared. From its re-call of the 5' RACE reads, TCRdb lists each CDR3 protein once, without DNA. This repertoire comprises several thousand distinct CDR3 sequences; its ten largest clones make up about 1.5%. The clonotype was recovered from a human donor in good health. Some clones in this sample may be carry-over from other donors' samples. Sequenced: naive CXCR3+ CD8+ T cells from blood. The sample's subset: CD45RO-CCR7+CD27+CD95- naive CD8+ T cells expressing CXCR3 (TNR3+).

The CDR3 sequence: CASSSTGATSDEQFF. The chain employs TRBV9 and TRBJ2-1; TCRdb gives TRBD1 as the D gene, but with no DNA this cannot be confirmed. This CDR3 has 15 residues. Germline CDR1 is SGDLS and CDR2 is YYNGEE.